What follows is one TCR beta chain and its context. What it binds is not known. This record comes from a study of shared clonotypes between healthy human individuals. At the level of the study: CD8 memory received one plate per donor, CD8 naive two, CD4 memory three and CD4 naive three.

Only CD45RO-negative cells positively selected for CCR7 counted as naive CD8 cells, so terminally differentiated effector memory CD45RA+ cells were excluded. All donors qualified as healthy HIV-negative adults and had experienced no recent acute infections or vaccinations. Trimming stripped 7 bases from V and 5 bases from J, with 15 bases between. In germline, CDR1 is SGHRS, CDR2 YFSETQ. This CDR3 has 13 amino acids. This table comes from immunoSEQ multiplex PCR, and its TCRdb copy is limited to in-frame clones, with some not included. Here the sample spans 2 million to 2.5 million clones, about 95% being singletons. Study-wide results and limits: Estimated richness values were generally larger in naive subsets than in memory subsets.

The receptor was isolated from a man in his late teens or twenties in good health. Sequences were obtained from naive CD8+ T cells sorted from blood. This chain links TRBV5-1 with TRBJ2-5; TRBD2 is a possible D gene (6 bases). This chain's CDR3 is CASRPTSSETQYF. DNA for the CDR3: TGCGCCAGCCGCCCGACTAGTTCGGAGACCCAGTACTTC.